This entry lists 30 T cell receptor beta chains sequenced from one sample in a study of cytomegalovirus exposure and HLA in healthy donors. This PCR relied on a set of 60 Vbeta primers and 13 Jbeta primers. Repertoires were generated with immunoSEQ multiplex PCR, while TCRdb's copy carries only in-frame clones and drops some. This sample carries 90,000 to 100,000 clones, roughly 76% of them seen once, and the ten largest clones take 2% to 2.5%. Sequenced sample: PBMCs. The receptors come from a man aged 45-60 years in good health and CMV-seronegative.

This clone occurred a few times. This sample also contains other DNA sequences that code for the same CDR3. In DNA form, the CDR3 reads TGCGCCAGCAGCTTATTAGGAGATCAGCCCCAGCATTTT. Residues: CASSLLGDQPQHF. The rearrangement joins TRBV5-1 to TRBJ1-5, with D unresolved. Germline V lookup: CDR1 SGHRS, CDR2 YFSETQ. This CDR3 has 13 residues. V was trimmed by 2 bases and J by 5 bases, leaving 8 bases between them.

The CDR3 DNA is TGTGCCAGCAGTTTACGTCTAGCGGGAACCGGGGAGCTGTTTTTT. Translation gives CASSLRLAGTGELFF. The chain employs TRBV27 and TRBJ2-2, with 9 bases identical to TRBD2. The trim removed 2 bases at V and 5 bases at J, leaving 3 bases unmatched. Germline V gene lookup returns CDR1 MNHEY and CDR2 SMNVEV (reference sequence). This CDR3 contains 15 residues.

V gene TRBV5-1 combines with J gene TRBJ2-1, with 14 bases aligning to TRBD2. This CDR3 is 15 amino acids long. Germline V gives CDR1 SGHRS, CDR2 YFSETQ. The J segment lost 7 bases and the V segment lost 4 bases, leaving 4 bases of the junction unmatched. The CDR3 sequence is CASSGLAGGQNEQFF. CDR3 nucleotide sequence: TGCGCCAGCAGCGGACTAGCGGGAGGTCAGAATGAGCAGTTCTTC.

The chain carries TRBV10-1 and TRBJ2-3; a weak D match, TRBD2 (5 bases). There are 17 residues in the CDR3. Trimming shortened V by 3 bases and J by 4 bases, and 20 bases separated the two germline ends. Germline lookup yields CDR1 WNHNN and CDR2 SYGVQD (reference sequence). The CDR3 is CASSESGLAGVSDTQYF. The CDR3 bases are TGCGCCAGCAGTGAAAGTGGACTCGCCGGGGTGTCAGATACGCAGTATTTT.

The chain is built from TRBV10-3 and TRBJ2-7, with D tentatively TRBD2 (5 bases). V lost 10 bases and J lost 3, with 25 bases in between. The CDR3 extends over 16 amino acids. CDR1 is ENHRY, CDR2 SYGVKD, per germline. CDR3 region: CATSQVGRGKDYEQYF. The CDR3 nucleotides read TGTGCCACCTCTCAGGTAGGACGAGGGAAGGACTACGAGCAGTACTTC.

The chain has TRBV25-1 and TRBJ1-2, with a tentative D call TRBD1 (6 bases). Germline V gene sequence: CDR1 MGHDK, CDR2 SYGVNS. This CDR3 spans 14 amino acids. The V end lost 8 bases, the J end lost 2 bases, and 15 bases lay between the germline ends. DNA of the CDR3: TGTGCCAGCCGCGGAACAGGGACCAACTATGGCTACACCTTC. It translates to CASRGTGTNYGYTF.

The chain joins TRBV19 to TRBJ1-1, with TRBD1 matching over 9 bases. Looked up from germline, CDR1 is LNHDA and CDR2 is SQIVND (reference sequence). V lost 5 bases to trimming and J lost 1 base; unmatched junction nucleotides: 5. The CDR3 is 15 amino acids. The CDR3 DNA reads TGTGCCAGTAGTCCAGACAGGGGGGAGAACACTGAAGCTTTCTTT. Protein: CASSPDRGENTEAFF.

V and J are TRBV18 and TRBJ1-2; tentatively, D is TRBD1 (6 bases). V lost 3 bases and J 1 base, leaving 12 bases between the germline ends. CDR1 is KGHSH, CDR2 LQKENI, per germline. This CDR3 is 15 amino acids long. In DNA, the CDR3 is TGTGCCAGCTCACCTTATACAGGGAGTAACTATGGCTACACCTTC. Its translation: CASSPYTGSNYGYTF.

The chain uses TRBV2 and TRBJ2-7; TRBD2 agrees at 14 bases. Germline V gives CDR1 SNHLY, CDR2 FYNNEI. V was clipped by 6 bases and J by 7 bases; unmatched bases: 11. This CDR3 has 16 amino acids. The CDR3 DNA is TGTGCCAGCAGGGCCGGGACTAGCGGGGGCCTGGGGGAGCAGTACTTC. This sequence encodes CASRAGTSGGLGEQYF.

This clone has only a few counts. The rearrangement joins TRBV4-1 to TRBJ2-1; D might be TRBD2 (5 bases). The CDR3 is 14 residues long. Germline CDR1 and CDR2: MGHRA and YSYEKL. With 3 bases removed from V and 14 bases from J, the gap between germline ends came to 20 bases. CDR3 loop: CASSHKFDGVMKFF. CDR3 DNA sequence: TGCGCCAGCAGCCACAAGTTCGACGGGGTTATGAAGTTCTTC.

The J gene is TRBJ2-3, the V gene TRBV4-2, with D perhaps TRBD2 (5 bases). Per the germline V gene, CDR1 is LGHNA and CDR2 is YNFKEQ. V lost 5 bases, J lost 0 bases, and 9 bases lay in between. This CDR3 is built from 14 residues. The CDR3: CASSSRTSTDTQYF. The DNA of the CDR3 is TGTGCCAGCAGCTCCCGGACTAGCACAGATACGCAGTATTTT.

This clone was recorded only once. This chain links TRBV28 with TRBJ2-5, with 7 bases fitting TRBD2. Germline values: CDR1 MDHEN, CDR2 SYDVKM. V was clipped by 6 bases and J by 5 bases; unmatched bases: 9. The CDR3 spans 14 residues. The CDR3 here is CASRTSALGETQYF. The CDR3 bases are TGTGCCAGCAGAACTAGCGCTTTAGGGGAGACCCAGTACTTC.

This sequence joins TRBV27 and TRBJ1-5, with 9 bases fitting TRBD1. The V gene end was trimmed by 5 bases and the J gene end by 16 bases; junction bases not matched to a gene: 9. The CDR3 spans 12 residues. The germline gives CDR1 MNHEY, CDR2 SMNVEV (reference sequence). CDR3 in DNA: TGTGCCAGCAGTCAGGGGACAGGGCCCTCTCATTTT. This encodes CASSQGTGPSHF.

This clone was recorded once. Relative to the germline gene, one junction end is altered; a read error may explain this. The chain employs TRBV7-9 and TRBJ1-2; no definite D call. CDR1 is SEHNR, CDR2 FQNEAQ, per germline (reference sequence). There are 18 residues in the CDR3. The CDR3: CSSSLDYIGSESNYGYTF. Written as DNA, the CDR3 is TGTTCCAGCAGCTTAGATTACATCGGGTCAGAGTCTAACTATGGCTACACCTTC. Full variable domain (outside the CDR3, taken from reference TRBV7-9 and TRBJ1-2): DTGVSQNPRHKITKRGQNVTFRCDPISEHNRLYWYRQTLGQGPEFLTYFQNEAQLEKSRLLSDRFSAERPKGSFSTLEIQRTEQGDSAMYLCSSSLDYIGSESNYGYTFGSGTRLTVV.

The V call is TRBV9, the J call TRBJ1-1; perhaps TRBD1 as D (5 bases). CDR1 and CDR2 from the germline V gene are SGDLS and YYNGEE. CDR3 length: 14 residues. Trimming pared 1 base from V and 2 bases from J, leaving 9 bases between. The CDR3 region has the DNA TGTGCCAGCAGCGTAATGCAGGGAAACACTGAAGCTTTCTTT. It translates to CASSVMQGNTEAFF.

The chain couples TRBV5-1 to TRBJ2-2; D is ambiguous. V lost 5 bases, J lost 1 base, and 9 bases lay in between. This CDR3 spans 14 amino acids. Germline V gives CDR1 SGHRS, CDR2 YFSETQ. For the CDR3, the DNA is TGCGCCAGCAGATTTGTAATGAACACCGGGGAGCTGTTTTTT. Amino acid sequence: CASRFVMNTGELFF.

The CDR3 DNA follows: TGTGCCACCAGCAGAGCGGTAGGGTCAGGGTATGGCTACACCTTC. Protein product: CATSRAVGSGYGYTF. V gene TRBV15 combines with J gene TRBJ1-2; D possibly corresponds to TRBD1 (5 bases). V was trimmed by 1 base and J by 5 bases, leaving 14 bases between them. The germline V gene has CDR1 LNHNV and CDR2 YYDKDF (reference sequence). This CDR3 spans 15 amino acids.

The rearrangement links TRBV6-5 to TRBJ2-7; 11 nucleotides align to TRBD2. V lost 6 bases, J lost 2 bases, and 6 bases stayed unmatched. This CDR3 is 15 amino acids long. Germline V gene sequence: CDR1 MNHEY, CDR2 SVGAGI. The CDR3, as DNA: TGTGCCAGCAGCCCTGGGACTAGCGGAACCTACGAGCAGTACTTC. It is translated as CASSPGTSGTYEQYF.

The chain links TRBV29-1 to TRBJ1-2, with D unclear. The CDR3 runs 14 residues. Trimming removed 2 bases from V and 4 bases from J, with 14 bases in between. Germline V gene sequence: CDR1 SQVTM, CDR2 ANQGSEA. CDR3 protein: CSVEMDRRGYGYTF. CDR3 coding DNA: TGCAGCGTTGAAATGGATAGGAGAGGCTATGGCTACACCTTC.

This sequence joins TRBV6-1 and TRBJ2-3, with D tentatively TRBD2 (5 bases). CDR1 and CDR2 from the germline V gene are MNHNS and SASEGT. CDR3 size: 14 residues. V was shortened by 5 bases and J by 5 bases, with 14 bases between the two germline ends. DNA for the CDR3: TGTGCCAGCAGTCGCCCGGGATCCGTAGATACGCAGTATTTT. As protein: CASSRPGSVDTQYF.

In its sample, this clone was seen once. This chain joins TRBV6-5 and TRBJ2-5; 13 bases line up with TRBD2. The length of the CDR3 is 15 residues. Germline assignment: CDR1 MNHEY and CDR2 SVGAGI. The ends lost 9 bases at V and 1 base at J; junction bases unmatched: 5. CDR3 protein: CASGLAGDPQETQYF. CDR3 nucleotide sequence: TGTGCCAGTGGACTAGCGGGAGACCCCCAAGAGACCCAGTACTTC.

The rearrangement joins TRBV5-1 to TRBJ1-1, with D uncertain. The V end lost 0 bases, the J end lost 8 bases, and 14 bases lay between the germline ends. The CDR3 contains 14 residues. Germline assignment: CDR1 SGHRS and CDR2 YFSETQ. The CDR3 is CASSLAQLNTEAFF. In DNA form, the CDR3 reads TGCGCCAGCAGCTTGGCCCAACTTAATACCGAAGCTTTCTTT.

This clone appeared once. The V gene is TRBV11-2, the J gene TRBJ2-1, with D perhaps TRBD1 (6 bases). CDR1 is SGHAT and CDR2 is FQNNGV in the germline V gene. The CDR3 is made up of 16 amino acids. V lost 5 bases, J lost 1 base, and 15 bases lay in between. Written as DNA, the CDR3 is TGTGCCAGCAGCAGAAGTCGGACAGCATCCTACAATGAGCAGTTCTTC. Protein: CASSRSRTASYNEQFF.

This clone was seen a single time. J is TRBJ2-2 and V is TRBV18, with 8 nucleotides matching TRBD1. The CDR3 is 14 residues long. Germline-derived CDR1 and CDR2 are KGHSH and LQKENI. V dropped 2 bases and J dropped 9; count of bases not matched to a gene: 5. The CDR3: CASSPSRGRRELFF. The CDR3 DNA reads TGTGCCAGCTCACCAAGCAGGGGGCGCCGGGAGCTGTTTTTT.

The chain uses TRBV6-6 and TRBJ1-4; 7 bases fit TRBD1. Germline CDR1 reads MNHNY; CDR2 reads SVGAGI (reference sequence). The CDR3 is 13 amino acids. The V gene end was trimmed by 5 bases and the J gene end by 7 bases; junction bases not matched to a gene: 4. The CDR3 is CASSRQGGEKLFF. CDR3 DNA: TGTGCCAGCAGTAGACAGGGTGGTGAAAAACTGTTTTTT.

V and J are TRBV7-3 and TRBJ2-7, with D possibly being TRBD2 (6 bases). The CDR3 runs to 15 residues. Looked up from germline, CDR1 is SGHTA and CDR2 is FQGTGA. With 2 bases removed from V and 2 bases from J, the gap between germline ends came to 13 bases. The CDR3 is CASSLSPGVTYEQYF. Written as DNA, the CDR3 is TGTGCCAGCAGCTTATCACCGGGAGTTACCTACGAGCAGTACTTC.

This CDR3 reads CASSPTGGAAKNIQYF. In DNA form, the CDR3 reads TGTGCCAGTAGTCCGACAGGGGGCGCCGCCAAAAACATTCAGTACTTC. The V call is TRBV19, the J call TRBJ2-4, with 10 bases lining up with TRBD1. CDR1 and CDR2 (germline): LNHDA, SQIVND (reference sequence). This CDR3 contains 16 residues. The V segment lost 5 bases and the J segment 1 base; nucleotides outside the gene matches: 5.

The CDR3 bases are TGTGCCAGCAGTTCCTTGCCAGGGGGCAATCAGCCCCAGCATTTT. Amino acids: CASSSLPGGNQPQHF. The rearrangement links TRBV27 to TRBJ1-5; tentatively, D is TRBD1 (6 bases). The CDR3 has 15 residues. CDR1 is MNHEY and CDR2 is SMNVEV in the germline V gene (reference sequence). The V end was cut by 4 bases, the J end by 2 bases, with 12 bases between.

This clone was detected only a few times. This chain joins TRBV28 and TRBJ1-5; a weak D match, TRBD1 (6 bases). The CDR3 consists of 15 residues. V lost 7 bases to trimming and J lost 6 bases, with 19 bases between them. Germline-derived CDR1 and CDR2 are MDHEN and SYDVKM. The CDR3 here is CASTTTGRGGQPQHF. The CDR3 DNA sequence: TGTGCCAGCACCACCACAGGGAGGGGCGGTCAGCCCCAGCATTTT.

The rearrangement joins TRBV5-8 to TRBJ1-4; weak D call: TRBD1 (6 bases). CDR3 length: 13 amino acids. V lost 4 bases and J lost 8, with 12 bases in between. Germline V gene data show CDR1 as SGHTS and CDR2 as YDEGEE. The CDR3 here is CASSVRGFEKLFF. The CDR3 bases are TGTGCCAGCAGCGTTAGGGGGTTCGAAAAACTGTTTTTT.